A selection of T cell receptor beta chains follows, all from one sample in a study of blood T cell repertoires in COVID-19. Here immunoSEQ multiplex PCR was the method, and the copy in TCRdb shows in-frame clones only, minus some. The data show roughly 220,000 clones, with roughly 86% seen just once and around 3.1% held by the top ten. The sample comprised peripheral blood. These TCRs come from a man in his fifties or sixties with acute or convalescent COVID-19. Each CDR3 is given with its conserved first and last residue. D genes are given only for firm matches. Clone size is stated in some rows and not others, as once, few, many or a class when expanded.

v_gene	abundance	len	d_gene	j_gene	CDR3aa	CDR3nt
TRBV18	NA	14	TRBD2	TRBJ2-5	CASSPRGIQETQYF	TGTGCCAGCTCACCGCGGGGGATCCAAGAGACCCAGTACTTC
TRBV18	NA	14	NA	TRBJ2-1	CASSPPATYNEQFF	TGTGCCAGCTCACCTCCTGCCACTTACAATGAGCAGTTCTTC
TRBV19	NA	15	NA	TRBJ1-1	CASRGFQGVNTEAFF	TGTGCCAGTAGAGGGTTTCAAGGGGTTAACACTGAAGCTTTCTTT
TRBV19	NA	16	TRBD2	TRBJ2-3	CASRISGGRLSGTQYF	TGTGCCAGTAGAATTAGCGGGGGTCGCCTCTCGGGTACGCAGTATTTT
TRBV18	NA	17	TRBD1	TRBJ1-2	CASSQGTGALANYGYTF	TGTGCCAGCTCACAGGGGACAGGGGCCCTAGCTAACTATGGCTACACCTTC
TRBV20-1	NA	14	TRBD2	TRBJ2-1	CSASLAGGRNEQFF	TGCAGTGCTAGTCTAGCGGGGGGGCGGAATGAGCAGTTCTTC
TRBV11-2	NA	16	TRBD2	TRBJ2-5	CASSLGASGEQETQYF	TGTGCCAGCAGCTTAGGGGCTAGCGGGGAACAAGAGACCCAGTACTTC
TRBV19	NA	15	NA	TRBJ1-4	CASSMGTATNEKLFF	TGTGCCAGTAGTATGGGCACCGCAACTAATGAAAAACTGTTTTTT
TRBV7-2	NA	15	TRBD1	TRBJ2-7	CASSFSGQGTYEQYF	TGTGCCAGCAGCTTTTCCGGACAGGGCACCTACGAGCAGTACTTC
TRBV19	once	16	TRBD1	TRBJ1-1	CASSWGQGARGTEAFF	TGTGCCAGTAGCTGGGGGCAGGGGGCGCGAGGCACTGAAGCTTTCTTT
TRBV19	NA	18	TRBD2	TRBJ2-5	CASSRASGARVGQETQYF	TGTGCCAGTAGCCGTGCTAGCGGGGCCCGGGTAGGGCAAGAGACCCAGTACTTC
TRBV7-2	NA	16	TRBD1	TRBJ2-1	CASSYAGTELYNEQFF	TGTGCCAGCAGCTACGCCGGGACAGAATTATACAATGAGCAGTTCTTC
TRBV9	once	20	TRBD2	TRBJ2-1	CASSVVGGLTSGGTYNEQFF	TGTGCCAGCAGCGTAGTAGGTGGGTTGACTAGCGGGGGAACCTACAATGAGCAGTTCTTC
TRBV29-1	NA	15	NA	TRBJ2-7	CSAAPLGQPSYEQYF	TGCAGCGCGGCCCCGTTGGGGCAGCCCTCCTACGAGCAGTACTTC
TRBV11-3	once	12	NA	TRBJ2-3	CASSPGTDTQYF	TGTGCCAGCAGCCCAGGCACAGATACGCAGTATTTT
TRBV19	NA	16	NA	TRBJ2-5	CASSIRGGGFGETQYF	TGTGCCAGTAGTATACGGGGAGGGGGTTTTGGTGAGACCCAGTACTTC
TRBV30	NA	15	NA	TRBJ2-1	CAWTPGGLGYNEQFF	TGTGCCTGGACCCCCGGGGGGCTCGGGTACAATGAGCAGTTCTTC